This T cell receptor beta chain was observed in a study of Ad26.COV2.S vaccination and SARS-CoV-2 variants. Turning to the study itself: The donor was enrolled in the Ad26.COV2.S arm of the COV1001 trial. Study-wide points: Vaccine and placebo recipients had comparable breadth of non-spike TCRs.

Details on this clone: Antigen unknown.

Germline CDR1 reads MNHEY; CDR2 reads SVGAGI. Between the trimmed V and J ends, which lost 5 bases and 3 bases, there was a span of 5 bases. The CDR3 has 12 amino acids. The sample's treatment: some 20 received Ad26.COV2.S at low or high dose, single or two shots; about 5 received placebo; per-sample allocation not given. Samples were taken on day 63 after the first vaccine or placebo injection. Built on an Ad26 vector, the vaccine expressed Wuhan-strain SARS-CoV-2 spike. Clones were sequenced by immunoSEQ multiplex PCR, and TCRdb holds only the in-frame ones, with some missing. Of 400,000 to 450,000 clones in the sample, approximately 92% were seen once.

The genes are TRBV6-5 and TRBJ2-1; D remains ambiguous. Source: peripheral blood, taken in a trial of Ad26.COV2.S vaccine versus placebo. The receptor was isolated from a person between 18 and 59 years old who received the Ad26.COV2.S COVID-19 vaccine or a placebo. CDR3 nucleotides: TGTGCCAGCAGTACCCACTACAATGAGCAGTTCTTC. Protein product: CASSTHYNEQFF.